This TCR beta chain derives from a study of blood T cell repertoires in COVID-19. Study details: There were acute and convalescent COVID-19 samples, and they came from the United States, Italy and Spain.

Produced via immunoSEQ multiplex PCR; TCRdb's table is partial and in-frame only. The sample contains about 120,000 clones, roughly 82% of which appear only once. The sample holds a few counts of this clone. V was clipped by 0 bases and J by 1 base; unmatched bases: 5. This CDR3 has 16 amino acids. Germline V gene lookup returns CDR1 MGHRA and CDR2 YSYEKL. The TCR sequence derives from a woman aged 55-70 years with acute or convalescent COVID-19. The genes are TRBV4-1 and TRBJ2-7; 8 bases line up with TRBD2. Input material: peripheral blood. The CDR3: CASSQDLPSGSYEQYF. CDR3 sequence (DNA): TGCGCCAGCAGCCAAGATCTACCTAGCGGGTCCTACGAGCAGTACTTC.